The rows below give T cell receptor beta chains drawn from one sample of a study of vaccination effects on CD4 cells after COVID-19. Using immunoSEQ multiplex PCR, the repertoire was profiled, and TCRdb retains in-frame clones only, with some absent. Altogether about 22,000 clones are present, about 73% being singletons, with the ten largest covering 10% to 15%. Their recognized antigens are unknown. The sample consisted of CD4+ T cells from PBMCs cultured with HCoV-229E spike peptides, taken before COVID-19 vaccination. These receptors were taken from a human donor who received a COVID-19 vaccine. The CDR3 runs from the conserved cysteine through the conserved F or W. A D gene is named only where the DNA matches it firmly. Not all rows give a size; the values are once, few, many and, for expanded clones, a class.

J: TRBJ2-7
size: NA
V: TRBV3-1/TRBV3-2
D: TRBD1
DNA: TGTGCCAGCAGCGACCCCTCGACAGGGGAATACGAGCAGTACTTC
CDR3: CASSDPSTGEYEQYF

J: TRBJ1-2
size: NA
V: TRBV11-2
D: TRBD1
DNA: TGTGCCAGCAGCCCCATACAGGGGGGAAGTCGGTATGGCTACACCTTC
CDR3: CASSPIQGGSRYGYTF

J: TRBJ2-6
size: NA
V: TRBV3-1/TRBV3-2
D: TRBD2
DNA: TGTGCCAGCAGCGAACTAGCGCCCATCGGCTCTGGGGCCAACGTCCTGACTTTC
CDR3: CASSELAPIGSGANVLTF

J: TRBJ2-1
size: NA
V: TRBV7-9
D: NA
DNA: TGTGCCAGCAGCACACAGGCCCCTGAGCAGTTCTTC
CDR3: CASSTQAPEQFF

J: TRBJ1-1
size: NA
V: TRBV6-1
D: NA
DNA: TGTGCCAGCAGTGAAATCACAGGGAAGACTGAAGCTTTCTTT
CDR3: CASSEITGKTEAFF

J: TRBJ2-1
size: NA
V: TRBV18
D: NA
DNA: TGTGCCAGCTCGCCCCAAAGGGGCGATGAGCAGTTCTTC
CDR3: CASSPQRGDEQFF

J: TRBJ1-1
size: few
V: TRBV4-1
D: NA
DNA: TGCGCCAGCAGCCAAGATCGGACGGTGAACACTGAAGCTTTCTTT
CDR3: CASSQDRTVNTEAFF

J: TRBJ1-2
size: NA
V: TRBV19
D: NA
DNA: TGTGCCAGTATCGGCGGGTGGGGCTACACCTTC
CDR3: CASIGGWGYTF

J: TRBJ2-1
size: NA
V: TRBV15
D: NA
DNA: TGTGCCACCAGCAGAGATCTGGAGGGGGCTAGTGAGCAGTTCTTC
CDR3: CATSRDLEGASEQFF

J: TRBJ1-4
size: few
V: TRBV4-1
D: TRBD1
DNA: TGCGCCAGCAGCCGAGGATATGACAGGGGAAGGGTTGAAAAACTGTTTTTT
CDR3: CASSRGYDRGRVEKLFF

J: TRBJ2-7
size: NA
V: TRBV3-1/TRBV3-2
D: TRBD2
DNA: TGTGCCAGCAGCCAAGGACTAGCGGGAGTGGAAAACGAGCAGTACTTC
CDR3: CASSQGLAGVENEQYF

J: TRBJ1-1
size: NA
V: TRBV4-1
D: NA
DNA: TGCGCCAGCAGGGGTCCCCTACGGGACACTGAAGCTTTCTTT
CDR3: CASRGPLRDTEAFF

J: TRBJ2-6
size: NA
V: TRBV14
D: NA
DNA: TGTGCCAGCAGCTTATCTGGGGCCAACGTCCTGACTTTC
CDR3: CASSLSGANVLTF

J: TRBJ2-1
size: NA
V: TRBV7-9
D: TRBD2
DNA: TGTGCCAGCAGCAGGCCGCATGGGCGGGGGGGATACAATGAGCAGTTCTTC
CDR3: CASSRPHGRGGYNEQFF

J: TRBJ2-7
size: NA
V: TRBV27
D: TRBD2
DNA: TGTGCCAGCAGTCCCAGGGTTAGCGGGGAATCCTACGAGCAGTACTTC
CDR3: CASSPRVSGESYEQYF

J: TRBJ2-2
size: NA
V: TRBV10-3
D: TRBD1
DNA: TGTGCCACCAGGGGACAGGGCGGCACCGGGGAGCTGTTTTTT
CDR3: CATRGQGGTGELFF

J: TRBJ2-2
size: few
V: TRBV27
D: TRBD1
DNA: TGTGCCAGCAGTTCAGGGGGCGCAACCGGGGAGCTGTTTTTT
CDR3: CASSSGGATGELFF

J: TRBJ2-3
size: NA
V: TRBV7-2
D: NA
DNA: TGTGCCAGCAGCTTGATGAGCACAGATACGCAGTATTTT
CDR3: CASSLMSTDTQYF

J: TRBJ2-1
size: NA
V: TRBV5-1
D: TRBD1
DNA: TGCGCCAGCCACAGACAGGGGCCATCATACAATGAGCAGTTCTTC
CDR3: CASHRQGPSYNEQFF

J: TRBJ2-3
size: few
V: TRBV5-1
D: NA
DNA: TGCGCCAGCAGCCCCTATGCTAGCGCTAGCACAGATACGCAGTATTTT
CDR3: CASSPYASASTDTQYF

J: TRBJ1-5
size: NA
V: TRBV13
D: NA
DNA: TGTGCCAGCAGCTTATCCAGGAATCAGCCCCAGCATTTT
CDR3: CASSLSRNQPQHF

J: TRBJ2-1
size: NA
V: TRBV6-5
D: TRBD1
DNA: TGTGCCAGCAGACTGGACAGGGGCAACAATGAGCAGTTCTTC
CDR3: CASRLDRGNNEQFF

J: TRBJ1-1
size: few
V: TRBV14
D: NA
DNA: TGTGCCAGCAGCCAAGAGTTGAACACTGAAGCTTTCTTT
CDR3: CASSQELNTEAFF

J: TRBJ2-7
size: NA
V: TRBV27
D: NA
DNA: TGTGCCAGCACCTCCTGGAGGGTATCCTACGAGCAGTACTTC
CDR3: CASTSWRVSYEQYF

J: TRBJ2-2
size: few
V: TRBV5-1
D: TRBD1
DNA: TGCGCCAGCAGCTACGACAGGGTGGTCGGGGAGCTGTTTTTT
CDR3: CASSYDRVVGELFF

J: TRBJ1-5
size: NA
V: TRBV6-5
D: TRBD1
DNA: TGTGCCAGCAGTAACCGGGACAGTTATCAGCCCCAGCATTTT
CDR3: CASSNRDSYQPQHF

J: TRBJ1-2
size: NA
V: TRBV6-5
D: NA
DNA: TGTGCCAGCAGTTACGGGGGGGGGCTAGGCTATGGCTACACCTTC
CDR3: CASSYGGGLGYGYTF

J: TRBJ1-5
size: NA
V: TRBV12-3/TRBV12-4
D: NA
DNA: TGTGCCAGCAGTTTAGGGGCTCGTCAGCCCCAGCATTTT
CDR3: CASSLGARQPQHF

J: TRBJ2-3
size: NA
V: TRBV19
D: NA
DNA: TGTGCCAGTAGTATTAATTTATATGGGGATACGCAGTATTTT
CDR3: CASSINLYGDTQYF

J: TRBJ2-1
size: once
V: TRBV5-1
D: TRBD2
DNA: TGCGCCAGCACCGGGACTAGCGGGATAGGTGAGCAGTTCTTC
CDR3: CASTGTSGIGEQFF

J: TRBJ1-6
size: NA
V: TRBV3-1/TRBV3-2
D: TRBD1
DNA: TGTGCCAGCAGGACAGGGCTCGATAATTCACCCCTCCACTTT
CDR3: CASRTGLDNSPLHF

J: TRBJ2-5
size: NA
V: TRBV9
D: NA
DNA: TGTGCCAGCAGCGTAGCGCTAGAGCGAGAGACCCAGTACTTC
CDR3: CASSVALERETQYF

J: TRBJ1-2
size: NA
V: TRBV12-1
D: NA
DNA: TGTGCCAGCACCCTACGGGCGGTGCGTGTGGGCTTC
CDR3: CASTLRAVRVGF